This TCR beta chain was documented in a study of technical replicates of blood from a handful of donors (dated by TCRdb to the late 2010s). As encoded in the germline V gene, CDR1 is MRHNA while CDR2 is SNTAGT. From the cysteine up to the phenylalanine, the CDR3 has a length of 17 residues. Of all the DNA, just the CDR3 is kept, 51 bases in frame from base 1. V is reduced by 2 bases and J by 3 bases, leaving a spacing of 14 bases between them. The library was prepared using the immunoSEQ multiplex PCR assay. TCRdb obtained this table from immuneACCESS and retained in-frame rearrangements with V and J assigned. These tables miss some clones; where compared with another copy, unresolved V genes account for less than half of the shortfall, and the remainder is unexplained. The sample yields tens of thousands of clones; just under 90% were counted once. The ten largest clones represent about 5% of the sample.

As to this clone: No cognate antigen has been identified for it. No base qualities exist here, and no much larger clone lies one base off it.

This clonotype was sampled from a human donor in good health. Some clones in this sample may be carry-over from other donors' samples. The sequenced sample consisted of PBMCs. Recombination linked TRBV6-4 to TRBJ1-6, with the D gene not clear enough to name. The CDR3 region reads CASSDPKQTNYNSPLHF. The DNA is TGTGCCAGCAGTGACCCAAAACAGACCAACTATAATTCACCCCTCCACTTT.